Included here is one T cell receptor beta chain sequence, with context. This CDR3 contains 15 residues. CDR1 is GTSNPN and CDR2 is SVGIG in the germline V gene (reference sequence). With 5 bases removed from V and 4 bases from J, the gap between germline ends came to 18 bases. These data originate in a study of cytomegalovirus exposure and HLA in healthy donors. 13 Jbeta primers and 60 Vbeta primers were used for the PCR. Libraries were prepared by immunoSEQ multiplex PCR; TCRdb keeps only in-frame clonotypes and omits some of them. The sample shows 100,000 to 150,000 clones, 80% of them seen only once.

Source material: PBMCs. The chain joins TRBV30 to TRBJ1-5, with D perhaps matching TRBD1 (6 bases). This receptor was taken from a man in his forties in good health and CMV-seronegative. CDR3 amino acids: CAWSPGGGANQPQHF. CDR3 DNA sequence: TGTGCCTGGTCGCCAGGAGGGGGGGCAAATCAGCCCCAGCATTTT.